The rows below give T cell receptor beta chains drawn from one sample of a study of blood T cells in healthy people across ages. MiXCR, run by TCRdb on the 5' RACE reads, gives a single entry per CDR3 protein. The table lists 590,000 or so distinct CDR3 sequences, under 30% of them singletons. The sample comprised blood. All receptors derive from a woman of 80 years or more in good health. CDR3s include the opening cysteine and the closing phenylalanine or tryptophan. A D gene is named only where the DNA matches it firmly. The listing skips clone size in some rows; elsewhere it reads once, few, many or a size class.

d_gene	abundance	len	v_gene	j_gene	CDR3nt	CDR3aa
.	many	16	TRBV4-1	TRBJ2-1	TGCGCCAGCAGCCAATTTTTAGGGGGGGGTCACAATGAGCAGTTCTTC	CASSQFLGGGHNEQFF
.	.	13	TRBV25-1	TRBJ1-1	TGTGCCAGCTCAAAGAGTTTGGACACTGAAGCTTTCTTT	CASSKSLDTEAFF
.	once	16	TRBV27	TRBJ2-7	TGTGCCAGCAGTTCGAGAACCGGGACGGTCAACTACGAGCAGTACTTC	CASSSRTGTVNYEQYF
.	many	17	TRBV5-1	TRBJ2-3	TGCGCCAGCAGCTTCGGGGAACTCTGGCGACTCACAGATACGCAGTATTTT	CASSFGELWRLTDTQYF
.	.	12	TRBV10-3	TRBJ1-1	TGCGCCATCGGTGAGCGGGTCGGTGAAGCTTTCTTT	CAIGERVGEAFF
TRBD2	many	15	TRBV29-1	TRBJ2-1	TGCAGCGTTGTGCCCAGCGGGGGGGTCTACAATGAGCAGTTCTTC	CSVVPSGGVYNEQFF
.	.	14	TRBV20-1	TRBJ1-5	TGCAGTGCTCCCGACCCGGCCGGCAATCAGCCCCAGCATTTT	CSAPDPAGNQPQHF
TRBD2	few	15	TRBV3-1	TRBJ2-7	TGTGCCAGCAGCCCGGCGCGGGGGGCGAACTACGAGCAGTACTTC	CASSPARGANYEQYF
.	.	14	TRBV6-2/TRBV6-3	TRBJ2-7	TGTGCCAGCAGACGGGCTCGGGGAACCTACGAGCAGTACTTC	CASRRARGTYEQYF
.	few	16	TRBV9	TRBJ2-7	TGTGCCAGCAGCGTAGCTCCCGGGATCTCCTACAATGAGCAGTACTTC	CASSVAPGISYNEQYF
.	many	12	TRBV20-1	TRBJ2-3	TGCAGTGCCGGAGGGGGGGCAGATACGCAGTATTTT	CSAGGGADTQYF
.	many	15	TRBV7-3	TRBJ1-6	TGTGCCAGCAGCTTAACCTCGGGATATAATTCACCCCTCCACTTT	CASSLTSGYNSPLHF
TRBD1	few	15	TRBV30	TRBJ1-4	TGTGCCTGGAGTACTCTGGACAGGTTTAATGAAAAACTGTTTTTT	CAWSTLDRFNEKLFF
TRBD2	.	15	TRBV20-1	TRBJ2-7	TGCAGTGCTCGGGACCTCCCCCGACTAGCGGGCGAGCAGTACTTC	CSARDLPRLAGEQYF
.	once	13	TRBV12-3/TRBV12-4	TRBJ2-1	TGTGCCAGCAGCCGTACGCCGTACAATGAGCAGTTCTTC	CASSRTPYNEQFF
.	.	18	TRBV30	TRBJ2-4	TGTGCCTGGAGTGGGGGGACGTCCACTAATCTAGCCAAAAACATTCAGTACTTC	CAWSGGTSTNLAKNIQYF
TRBD2	few	16	TRBV19	TRBJ2-5	TGTGCCAGTAGCCGTGTACTAGCGGGGTTCCAAGAGACCCAGTACTTC	CASSRVLAGFQETQYF
.	.	14	TRBV28	TRBJ1-4	TGTGCCAGCAGTACCGGGACGGCGAATGAAAAACTGTTTTTT	CASSTGTANEKLFF
.	few	16	TRBV7-3	TRBJ1-5	TGTGCCAGCAGCTTAGCTCCGATCCTGGGGAGTCAGCCCCAGCATTTT	CASSLAPILGSQPQHF
TRBD1	.	13	TRBV12-3/TRBV12-4	TRBJ2-5	TGTGCCAGCAGTTGGGACAGGCAAGAGACCCAGTACTTC	CASSWDRQETQYF
.	many	15	TRBV28	TRBJ2-4	TGTGCCAGCAGTTCCGCCCGGGACCACAAAAACATTCAGTACTTC	CASSSARDHKNIQYF
TRBD1	many	16	TRBV5-6	TRBJ2-3	TGTGCCAGCAGCTTGGTACAGGGGGCTGTTTCAGATACGCAGTATTTT	CASSLVQGAVSDTQYF
.	.	15	TRBV9	TRBJ2-1	TGTGCCAGCAGCGTAGGGTGGGGGGCCCTTTATGAGCAGTTCTTC	CASSVGWGALYEQFF
.	.	14	TRBV5-1	TRBJ1-2	TGCGCCAGCAGCTTGGACTGGGGAGGCTACGGCTACACCTTC	CASSLDWGGYGYTF
.	.	14	TRBV24-1	TRBJ2-6	TGTGCCTCCGTGAGGCGCTCTGGGGCCAACGTCCTGACTTTC	CASVRRSGANVLTF
.	once	15	TRBV7-2	TRBJ2-6	TGTGCCAGCAGCTTTGGACAGTCTGGGGCCAACGTCCTGACTTTC	CASSFGQSGANVLTF
.	many	13	TRBV7-6	TRBJ1-2	TGTGCCAGCAGTCCCACAGGAATCTATGGCTACACCTTC	CASSPTGIYGYTF
TRBD1	few	15	TRBV2	TRBJ1-4	TGTGCCAGCAGGGGCGACAGGGAAACTAATGAAAAACTGTTTTTT	CASRGDRETNEKLFF
.	many	15	TRBV7-2	TRBJ1-5	TGTGCCAGCAGCTTAGGCTTCTCTACATACCAGCCCCAGCATTTT	CASSLGFSTYQPQHF
TRBD1	.	17	TRBV2	TRBJ2-6	TGTGCCAGCAGTGGGGGGACAGGGTCGTCTGGGGCCAACGTCCTGACTTTC	CASSGGTGSSGANVLTF
.	.	14	TRBV12-3/TRBV12-4	TRBJ1-4	TGTGCCAGCAGCTTAGAAAGCTTCAGCGGAAAACTGTTTTTT	CASSLESFSGKLFF
TRBD1	many	15	TRBV28	TRBJ1-1	TGTGCCAGCAAAGACAGGGGGGCAGCAGACACTGAAGCTTTCTTT	CASKDRGAADTEAFF
.	many	14	TRBV5-1	TRBJ1-2	TGCGCCAGCAGCCCGCCCATGAGGGACTATGGCTACACCTTC	CASSPPMRDYGYTF
.	.	16	TRBV5-1	TRBJ1-5	TGCGCCAGCAGCTTGGCAGGCGGGGGGGTTAATCAGCCCCAGCATTTT	CASSLAGGGVNQPQHF
.	many	12	TRBV5-1	TRBJ2-1	TGCGCCAGCAGTCTACAGGGAAATGAGCAGTTCTTC	CASSLQGNEQFF
.	.	14	TRBV6-2/TRBV6-3	TRBJ1-1	TGTGCCAGCAGTAGAGGGGGGCGGCTAACTGAAGCTTTCTTT	CASSRGGRLTEAFF
TRBD2	many	16	TRBV20-1	TRBJ2-1	TGCAGTGCTAGCAAGCCCGGGACTAGCGGGGAAGATGAGCAGTTCTTC	CSASKPGTSGEDEQFF